The 5 T cell receptor beta chains listed next were all sequenced from one sample in a study of T-cell reconstitution after alpha-beta-depleted transplantation in children. Library preparation (for TCRbeta) was performed with unique molecular identifiers. TCRdb ran MiXCR on the PCR reads and lists one entry per CDR3 protein. The table records around 360,000 distinct CDR3 sequences, approximately 10% of them present only once. The sample here was PBMCs from the stem cell graft donor, taken from the stem cell graft. Source of these receptors: a human donor who donated a stem cell graft to a child with acute lymphoblastic leukemia.

This clonotype was observed many times. The V and J genes are TRBV5-1 and TRBJ2-7; the D is unclear. The CDR3 totals 14 residues. CDR1 and CDR2 from the germline V gene are SGHRS and YFSETQ. Between the trimmed V and J ends, which lost 4 bases and 3 bases, there was a span of 14 bases. CDR3: CASSPPTPLYEQYF. As DNA, the CDR3 is TGCGCCAGCAGCCCGCCCACCCCCCTCTACGAGCAGTACTTC.

This clonotype came up many times. The V and J genes are TRBV29-1 and TRBJ2-7; D gene ambiguous. V gave up 6 bases and J gave up 3 bases, with 15 bases separating them. The CDR3 is made up of 13 amino acids. Germline CDR1 is SQVTM and CDR2 is ANQGSEA. In DNA form, the CDR3 reads TGCAGCGTCGGCGGACCGACCGGCTACGAGCAGTACTTC. It encodes CSVGGPTGYEQYF.

The CDR3 DNA reads as TGCGCCAGCAGCCAAGATCGGCTAGCGGGGGGGAATGAGCAGTTCTTC. It specifies CASSQDRLAGGNEQFF. This sequence joins TRBV4-3 and TRBJ2-1; 12 positions match TRBD2. CDR1 and CDR2 from the germline V gene are LGHNA and YSLEER. This CDR3 is 16 amino acids long. The V and J ends lost 0 bases and 7 bases, in that order; junction bases with no gene match: 4.

The table lists this clonotype with a few counts. The gene calls are TRBV5-1 and TRBJ1-1; no clear D gene. Trimming pared 4 bases from V and 3 bases from J, leaving 16 bases between. Germline-derived CDR1 and CDR2 are SGHRS and YFSETQ. The CDR3 extends over 15 amino acids. The CDR3 sequence is CASSVNGPLDTEAFF. In nucleotides, the CDR3 is TGCGCCAGCAGCGTAAACGGACCTCTTGACACTGAAGCTTTCTTT.

V is TRBV20-1 and J is TRBJ2-2, with 8 bases aligning to TRBD2. From germline, CDR1 is DFQATT and CDR2 SNEGSKA (reference sequence). The CDR3 is 17 residues long. The trim removed 3 bases at V and 1 base at J, leaving 10 bases unmatched. The CDR3 spells CSASTSGALLNTGELFF. In nucleotides, the CDR3 is TGCAGTGCTAGTACTAGCGGAGCCCTACTGAACACCGGGGAGCTGTTTTTT.